A single sample gave rise to the 5 T cell receptor beta chains below, sequenced in a study of blood T cell repertoires in COVID-19. Sequenced by immunoSEQ multiplex PCR; TCRdb stores in-frame clones only, minus some. The data hold fewer than 100,000 clones, with about four fifths observed a single time. The sequencing input was peripheral blood. Receptors originate from a human donor in a cohort sampled during active COVID-19.

The chain recombines TRBV6-1 with TRBJ2-1, with D unresolved. V was cut by 4 bases and J by 0 bases, with 13 bases left in between. Germline V CDR1 and CDR2: MNHNS, SASEGT. The CDR3 has 16 amino acids. CDR3 sequence reads: CASSVDPWSSYNEQFF. The CDR3 DNA sequence: TGTGCCAGCAGTGTTGATCCTTGGAGCTCCTACAATGAGCAGTTCTTC.

V and J are TRBV30 and TRBJ1-4; 9 bases line up with TRBD1. The CDR3 loop spans 13 amino acids. Germline V CDR1 and CDR2: GTSNPN, SVGIG (reference sequence). The junction had 6 bases not matched to a gene; V was cut back by 5 bases and J by 8 bases. CDR3 sequence: CAWVRQGGEKLFF. The CDR3, as DNA: TGTGCCTGGGTTAGACAGGGGGGCGAAAAACTGTTTTTT.

The chain has TRBV2 and TRBJ2-7; TRBD2 matches 10 bases. CDR3 length: 15 amino acids. The V gene's germline CDR1 is SNHLY and CDR2 FYNNEI. V shed 5 bases and J 3 bases; nucleotides not matched to a gene: 7. The CDR3, as DNA: TGTGCCAGCAGTATATCACGGACTAGCGGCTACGAGCAGTACTTC. It yields the protein CASSISRTSGYEQYF.

This chain connects TRBV28 to TRBJ1-6; D gene unclear. Per the germline V gene, CDR1 is MDHEN and CDR2 is SYDVKM. The CDR3 extends over 15 amino acids. The V end lost 2 bases, the J end lost 10 bases, and 15 bases lay between the germline ends. The CDR3 nucleotides read TGTGCCAGCAGTTTAGAACTGGCGGGGAACTCACCCCTCCACTTT. Translating it yields CASSLELAGNSPLHF.

The DNA for the CDR3 is TGTGCCAGCAGCCGCTCGACCGGGACTACAACAATCACAGATACGCAGTATTTT. Translation gives CASSRSTGTTTITDTQYF. The chain is built from TRBV4-2 and TRBJ2-3; TRBD2 aligns across 7 bases. The V gene end was trimmed by 4 bases and the J gene end by 2 bases; junction bases not matched to a gene: 15. Germline CDR1 is LGHNA and CDR2 is YNFKEQ. The CDR3 covers 18 residues.